Each of the 26 T cell receptor beta chains below was sequenced from the same sample in a study of glioma-infiltrating T cells. Using RNA template, CDR3s of TCR alpha and beta were amplified with iRepertoire arm-PCR. TCRdb redid the calling of the multiplex PCR reads with MiXCR, one entry per CDR3 protein. The sample includes some 100,000 distinct CDR3 sequences, less than 30% of them seen just once. Sequencing was done on a sample of glioma tissue, nonneoplastic brain tissue, or PBMCs (not recorded which). These receptors originate from a human donor with low-grade glioma or glioblastoma, undergoing nonglioma brain surgery, or in good health (not recorded which).

This clonotype was detected ten times or more. The chain carries TRBV7-9 and TRBJ2-7; D gene ambiguous. Germline CDR1 is SEHNR and CDR2 is FQNEAQ (reference sequence). The CDR3 consists of 14 residues. V was clipped by 6 bases and J by 2 bases, with 14 bases between them. For the CDR3, the DNA is TGTGCCAGCAGTGGAGTGAGGATACCCTACGAGCAGTACTTC. It codes for CASSGVRIPYEQYF.

The chain joins TRBV11-2 to TRBJ2-5; D gene uncertain. The V and J ends lost 5 bases and 5 bases respectively, with 12 bases between them. Per germline, CDR1 SGHAT and CDR2 FQNNGV. CDR3 length: 13 residues. The CDR3 sequence: CASSLSLRETQYF. DNA of the CDR3: TGTGCCAGCAGCCTTTCCTTGCGTGAGACCCAGTACTTC.

This clonotype turned up a few times. The V and J genes are TRBV5-1 and TRBJ1-1; maybe TRBD1 (5 bases). V lost 0 bases, J lost 11 bases, and 20 bases lay in between. Germline-derived CDR1 and CDR2 are SGHRS and YFSETQ. There are 15 residues in the CDR3. The CDR3 region is CASSLAPTGPSVAFF. The CDR3 DNA follows: TGCGCCAGCAGCTTGGCCCCCACAGGTCCCTCGGTGGCTTTCTTT.

The table lists this clonotype with a few counts. The chain couples TRBV5-1 to TRBJ2-7, with D tentatively TRBD1 (6 bases). V was clipped by 4 bases and J by 2 bases, with 19 bases between them. This CDR3 is 16 amino acids long. Per germline, CDR1 SGHRS and CDR2 YFSETQ. In nucleotides, the CDR3 is TGCGCCAGCAGCCCAGAAACAGGGCTTAGCCCCTACGAGCAGTACTTC. Translating it yields CASSPETGLSPYEQYF.

On this clonotype: A clone one base away is much larger, so this may be a read error. The CDR3 end shows no conserved phenylalanine or tryptophan, and so a read error is likely. The chain recombines TRBV2 with TRBJ1-5; 8 bases match TRBD1. V lost 11 bases, J lost 3 bases, and 9 bases stayed unmatched. The CDR3 length is 14 residues. Per the germline V gene, CDR1 is SNHLY and CDR2 is FYNNEI. DNA of the CDR3: TGTGCCTGCCGCCGGACAGGGTACAATCAGCCCCAGCATCTT. Translated: CACRRTGYNQPQHL.

This clonotype was seen a handful of times. V and J are TRBV29-1 and TRBJ2-7, with 7 bases lining up with TRBD2. CDR1 is SQVTM and CDR2 is ANQGSEA in the germline V gene. The CDR3 runs to 12 residues. The J segment lost 5 bases and the V segment lost 3 bases, leaving 4 bases of the junction unmatched. Here the CDR3 reads CSVDGGGDEQYF. The CDR3 region has the DNA TGCAGCGTTGACGGGGGAGGGGACGAGCAGTACTTC.

The CDR3 reads CASVMRKLFF. The CDR3 region has the DNA TGTGCCAGCGTAATGAGGAAACTGTTTTTT. The chain recombines TRBV6-1 with TRBJ1-4; D remains ambiguous. Trimming removed 8 bases from V and 11 bases from J, with 9 bases in between. Germline lookup yields CDR1 MNHNS and CDR2 SASEGT. CDR3 length: 10 amino acids.

This clonotype was detected many times. The chain recombines TRBV7-2 with TRBJ2-3; D remains ambiguous. The V and J ends lost 2 bases and 6 bases respectively, with 9 bases between them. Germline lookup yields CDR1 SGHTA and CDR2 FQGNSA. The CDR3 length is 13 residues. CDR3 DNA: TGTGCCAGCAGCTTAATGGTTGCCGATACGCAGTATTTT. Translation: CASSLMVADTQYF.

This clonotype occurred many times. V and J are TRBV16 and TRBJ2-3; TRBD1 matches 9 bases. The CDR3 length is 15 residues. Germline V gene data show CDR1 as KGHSY and CDR2 as FQNENV. Trimming removed 4 bases from V and 0 bases from J; junction bases left unmatched: 2. In DNA, the CDR3 is TGTGCCAGCAGCCGGGACAGGGCGAGCACAGATACGCAGTATTTT. It specifies CASSRDRASTDTQYF.

At least ten counts were recorded for this clonotype. The chain has TRBV15 and TRBJ1-1; D is ambiguous. This CDR3 comprises 15 residues. Trimming pared 0 bases from V and 4 bases from J, leaving 12 bases between. Germline V gives CDR1 LNHNV, CDR2 YYDKDF (reference sequence). CDR3 in amino acids: CATSRERGLATEAFF. The CDR3 DNA is TGTGCCACCAGCAGAGAAAGAGGGTTGGCCACTGAAGCTTTCTTT.

Ten or more counts support this clonotype. The chain couples TRBV25-1 to TRBJ2-7; 10 positions agree with TRBD1. CDR3 length equals 14 residues. Trimming removed 2 bases from V and 2 bases from J; junction bases left unmatched: 0. Germline CDR1 and CDR2: MGHDK and SYGVNS. Written as DNA, the CDR3 is TGTGCCAGCAGTGAAGGGACAGGGGCCTACGAGCAGTACTTC. This codes for CASSEGTGAYEQYF.

The table lists this clonotype with many counts. This chain joins TRBV7-2 and TRBJ2-7; maybe TRBD2 (5 bases). CDR3 size: 13 residues. Germline V gives CDR1 SGHTA, CDR2 FQGNSA. V was clipped by 3 bases and J by 5 bases, with 11 bases between them. CDR3 loop: CASSLLTTHEQYF. CDR3 DNA: TGTGCCAGCAGCTTGTTGACTACCCACGAGCAGTACTTC. The full variable domain, with the rest looked up from reference TRBV7-2 and TRBJ2-7, is GAGVSQSPSNKVTEKGKDVELRCDPISGHTALYWYRQSLGQGLEFLIYFQGNSAPDKSGLPSDRFSAERTGGSVSTLTIQRTQQEDSAVYLCASSLLTTHEQYFGPGTRLTVT.

This clonotype was found many times. The J gene is TRBJ2-2, the V gene TRBV28, with TRBD2 matching 8 bases. The J segment lost 4 bases and the V segment lost 2 bases, leaving 6 bases of the junction unmatched. CDR1 is MDHEN and CDR2 is SYDVKM in the germline V gene. There are 16 residues in the CDR3. CDR3 sequence: CASSLVTSGLTGELFF. CDR3 coding DNA: TGTGCCAGCAGTTTAGTCACTAGCGGTCTCACCGGGGAGCTGTTTTTT.

The chain has TRBV19 and TRBJ1-1; D not resolved. V lost 0 bases to trimming and J lost 4 bases, with 15 bases between them. The CDR3 has 16 amino acids. Germline V CDR1 and CDR2: LNHDA, SQIVND (reference sequence). CDR3 protein: CASSIEKVSVSTEAFF. DNA of the CDR3: TGTGCCAGTAGTATAGAAAAGGTCAGCGTAAGCACTGAAGCTTTCTTT.

Comment on this clonotype: This is likely a read error, given that the CDR3 carries no conserved phenylalanine or tryptophan at its end. It is unclear where the CDR3 begins or ends on the DNA, so no DNA is shown, and the CDR3 is as TCRdb lists it. The rearrangement uses TRBV6-2 or TRBV6-3 and TRBJ2-1; no DNA check was done on the table's D call, TRBD1. With termini counted, the CDR3 has 14 amino acids. The V gene's germline CDR1 is MNHEY and CDR2 SVGEGT. This chain's CDR3 is CASSRQPRVNEQGG.

This clonotype has at least ten counts. The chain combines TRBV20-1 with TRBJ2-3; 7 positions agree with TRBD2. This CDR3 is built from 15 residues. The V gene's germline CDR1 is DFQATT and CDR2 SNEGSKA (reference sequence). J gave up 1 base and V 0 bases, and 4 bases lay outside the gene matches. DNA for the CDR3: TGCAGTGCTAGAGATGGGGGGGAGGGCACAGATACGCAGTATTTT. This codes for CSARDGGEGTDTQYF.

This clonotype was seen ten or more times. The chain joins TRBV14 to TRBJ1-1; tentatively, D is TRBD1 (5 bases). The CDR3 sequence is 16 residues long. V dropped 1 base and J dropped 5 bases, with 17 bases sitting between them. Germline CDR1 reads SGHDN; CDR2 reads FVKESK. CDR3 residues: CASSQVDKGPVTEAFF. The CDR3, as DNA: TGTGCCAGCAGCCAAGTTGATAAGGGGCCGGTAACTGAAGCTTTCTTT. Based on the CDR3 plus reference TRBV14 and TRBJ1-1, the full variable domain is EAGVTQFPSHSVIEKGQTVTLRCDPISGHDNLYWYRRVMGKEIKFLLHFVKESKQDESGMPNNRFLAERTGGTYSTLKVQPAELEDSGVYFCASSQVDKGPVTEAFFGQGTRLTVV.

This clonotype was recorded many times. This rearrangement joins TRBV25-1 to TRBJ2-1; the match to TRBD2 covers 8 bases. Germline CDR1 is MGHDK and CDR2 is SYGVNS. The CDR3 contains 15 residues. J gave up 2 bases and V 2 bases, and 2 bases lay outside the gene matches. CDR3 residues: CASSEISGAYNEQFF. CDR3 nucleotides: TGTGCCAGCAGTGAAATTAGCGGGGCCTACAATGAGCAGTTCTTC.

This clonotype was recorded many times. V is TRBV14 and J is TRBJ1-1; D possibly corresponds to TRBD1 (5 bases). The CDR3 runs 14 residues. The V end was cut by 4 bases, the J end by 5 bases, with 14 bases between. Per the germline V gene, CDR1 is SGHDN and CDR2 is FVKESK. CDR3 region: CASSLRAGGTEAFF. DNA for the CDR3: TGTGCCAGCAGCCTCCGGGCCGGGGGGACTGAAGCTTTCTTT. Supplemented by reference TRBV14 and TRBJ1-1, the full variable domain reads EAGVTQFPSHSVIEKGQTVTLRCDPISGHDNLYWYRRVMGKEIKFLLHFVKESKQDESGMPNNRFLAERTGGTYSTLKVQPAELEDSGVYFCASSLRAGGTEAFFGQGTRLTVV.

This chain joins TRBV19 and TRBJ1-4; D not certain. The V end lost 1 base, the J end lost 8 bases, and 11 bases lay between the germline ends. This CDR3 spans 14 amino acids. Germline CDR1 reads LNHDA; CDR2 reads SQIVND (reference sequence). In DNA, the CDR3 is TGTGCCAGTAGTATAGGCGGGTCGGGGGAAAAACTGTTTTTT. It encodes CASSIGGSGEKLFF.

This clonotype was counted at least ten times. The chain has TRBV7-2 and TRBJ2-5, with TRBD2 matching 7 bases. V was pared by 3 bases and J by 1 base, with 20 bases of the junction left unmatched. Germline V lookup: CDR1 SGHTA, CDR2 FQGNSA. This CDR3 is 20 amino acids long. CDR3 amino acids: CASSFRVANHHGGSQETQYF. The CDR3 region has the DNA TGTGCCAGCAGCTTCCGTGTGGCAAACCATCACGGGGGGTCCCAAGAGACCCAGTACTTC. The whole variable domain, filled in from reference TRBV7-2 and TRBJ2-5, reads GAGVSQSPSNKVTEKGKDVELRCDPISGHTALYWYRQSLGQGLEFLIYFQGNSAPDKSGLPSDRFSAERTGGSVSTLTIQRTQQEDSAVYLCASSFRVANHHGGSQETQYFGPGTRLLVL.

With respect to this clonotype: A much larger clone differs by one base, so this may be a read error. This chain links TRBV2 with TRBJ1-2; possible D gene TRBD1, 5 bases. The V gene lost 8 bases and the J gene lost 5 bases, with 15 bases spanning the gap. The germline CDR1 and CDR2 sequences are SNHLY and FYNNEI. This CDR3 comprises 13 residues. CDR3 protein: CASGLGAEYGYTF. DNA for the CDR3: TGTGCCAGCGGTTTAGGGGCGGAATATGGCTACACCTTC.

A note on this clonotype: Being one base from a much bigger clone, this may be a read error. The CDR3 nucleotides read TGCAGCGTTGGGAGGGCTAGGGGCGAGCAGTACTTC. This codes for CSVGRARGEQYF. The chain links TRBV29-1 to TRBJ2-7; D may be TRBD2 (6 bases). The germline CDR1 and CDR2 sequences are SQVTM and ANQGSEA. The CDR3 is 12 residues long. V lost 4 bases and J 6 bases, leaving 13 bases between the germline ends.

This clonotype was found a few times. V gene TRBV6-6 combines with J gene TRBJ2-7; perhaps D is TRBD1 or TRBD2 (6 bases each). CDR1 MNHNY and CDR2 SVGAGI come from the germline V gene (reference sequence). V lost 6 bases, J lost 6 bases, and 18 bases lay in between. The CDR3 spans 14 residues. The CDR3 here is CASSPEGGRPEQYF. CDR3 sequence (DNA): TGTGCCAGCAGCCCCGAGGGGGGTCGCCCCGAGCAGTACTTC.

This clonotype was recorded many times. This sequence joins TRBV5-4 and TRBJ1-5; a weak D match, TRBD1 (5 bases). Germline V gives CDR1 SGHNT, CDR2 YYREEE (reference sequence). The V gene lost 2 bases and the J gene lost 9 bases, with 12 bases spanning the gap. The length of the CDR3 is 13 residues. CDR3 amino acids: CASSLDRTRPQHF. The DNA for the CDR3 is TGTGCCAGCAGCTTAGACAGAACTAGGCCCCAGCATTTT. The full variable domain, with the rest looked up from reference TRBV5-4 and TRBJ1-5, is ETGVTQSPTHLIKTRGQQVTLRCSSQSGHNTVSWYQQALGQGPQFIFQYYREEENGRGNFPPRFSGLQFPNYSSELNVNALELDDSALYLCASSLDRTRPQHFGDGTRLSIL.

The table lists this clonotype with many counts. V and J are TRBV27 and TRBJ2-2; the D gene could be TRBD1 or TRBD2 (5 bases each). Germline CDR1 reads MNHEY; CDR2 reads SMNVEV (reference sequence). With 7 bases removed from V and 9 bases from J, the gap between germline ends came to 15 bases. The CDR3 has 13 residues. The CDR3 coding sequence is TGTGCCAGCAAACACCGGGACGCTTGGGAGCTGTTTTTT. It specifies CASKHRDAWELFF.